The 3 T cell receptor beta chains presented below share a single source sample, sequenced in a study of blood T cell repertoires in COVID-19. Sequenced by immunoSEQ multiplex PCR; TCRdb stores in-frame clones only, minus some. Of approximately 250,000 clones listed, approximately 86% are singletons. Sequenced: peripheral blood. Every receptor here comes from a woman aged 70-85 years with COVID-19, enrolled during active disease.

This sequence joins TRBV28 and TRBJ1-5; D is unresolved. CDR1 is MDHEN, CDR2 SYDVKM, per germline. The CDR3 spans 11 residues. V was cut by 5 bases and J by 9 bases, with 8 bases left in between. CDR3 residues: CASSKGRPQHF. The CDR3 DNA is TGTGCCAGCAGTAAAGGGAGGCCCCAGCATTTT.

The V gene is TRBV6-5, the J gene TRBJ2-2; the D is unclear. V was shortened by 6 bases and J by 7 bases, with 6 bases between the two germline ends. CDR3 length: 11 amino acids. The germline CDR1 and CDR2 sequences are MNHEY and SVGAGI. In nucleotides, the CDR3 is TGTGCCAGCAGCCCCGGCGGGGAGCTGTTTTTT. It translates to CASSPGGELFF.

The chain is built from TRBV6-6 and TRBJ2-7; TRBD2 matches at 9 bases. The V gene's germline CDR1 is MNHNY and CDR2 SVGAGI (reference sequence). J lost 3 bases, V lost 5 bases, and 5 bases had no gene match. There are 14 residues in the CDR3. CDR3 in amino acids: CASSRGAGGYEQYF. CDR3 coding DNA: TGTGCCAGCAGTAGAGGAGCGGGGGGCTACGAGCAGTACTTC.